The T cell receptor (beta chain) described here comes from a study of OX40 agonist ivuxolimab in advanced cancers. Prior autoimmune disease or systemic immunosuppression barred patients. The germline V and J ends were trimmed by 4 bases and 6 bases, with 11 bases remaining between them. CDR1 SGHRS and CDR2 YFSETQ come from the germline V gene. The CDR3 is 14 residues long. This table comes from immunoSEQ multiplex PCR, and its TCRdb copy is limited to in-frame clones, with some not included. The sample holds roughly 76,000 clones, roughly 86% seen once. The chain carries TRBV5-1 and TRBJ1-6; D not certain. The starting material was CD4+ or CD8+ T cells sorted from blood, obtained in a trial of the OX40 agonist ivuxolimab. The source is an adult with an advanced solid tumor such as melanoma, head and neck, liver or kidney cancer. Written as DNA, the CDR3 is TGCGCCAGCAGCACGTCGGACTCTAATTCACCCCTCCACTTT. Protein sequence: CASSTSDSNSPLHF.